These T cell receptor beta chains were read from a single sample in a study of blood T cell repertoires in COVID-19. Generated by immunoSEQ multiplex PCR, the TCRdb table keeps only in-frame clones and is missing some. The table shows approximately 270,000 clones, with about nine tenths occurring only once. The sample consisted of PBMCs or T cells enriched from blood (not recorded which). These receptors were taken from a human donor in a cohort exposed to, infected with or recovered from COVID-19 (not recorded which). The donor label of this sample is uncertain. CDR3s include the opening cysteine and the closing phenylalanine or tryptophan. Fields, in order: V gene, clone size, D gene, CDR3 length, J gene, CDR3 DNA, CDR3 protein. The D gene is left open where the match is weak. Size is stated for part of the rows, as once, few or many counts, or as a class when the clone is expanded.

TRBV19	.	.	17	TRBJ1-1	TGTGCCAGTAGTAACACAGCCCGGACAGCTCTGAACACTGAAGCTTTCTTT	CASSNTARTALNTEAFF
TRBV2	once	.	13	TRBJ2-4	TGTGCCTTTCGCGAGGTAGCCAAAAACATTCAGTACTTC	CAFREVAKNIQYF
TRBV6-5	.	TRBD1	14	TRBJ1-2	TGTGCCAGCAGTATCGTACAGGGGAACTATGGCTACACCTTC	CASSIVQGNYGYTF
TRBV11-2	.	.	14	TRBJ1-6	TGTGCCAGCAGCTTAGGGCAGGGTAATTCACCCCTCCACTTT	CASSLGQGNSPLHF
TRBV30	.	.	13	TRBJ1-5	TGTGCCTGGGGGGGCCAGGGCAATCAGCCCCAGCATTTT	CAWGGQGNQPQHF
TRBV3-1/TRBV3-2	few	.	16	TRBJ1-4	TGTGCCAGCAGCCCCAACTCAAGAGCAACTAATGAAAAACTGTTTTTT	CASSPNSRATNEKLFF
TRBV24-1	.	.	14	TRBJ1-1	TGTGCCACCAGTGGAGGGCTGAAGAACACTGAAGCTTTCTTT	CATSGGLKNTEAFF
TRBV15	.	TRBD1	15	TRBJ2-7	TGTGCCACCAGCAGTGACAGGGGACGCCTTGAGGAGCAGTACTTC	CATSSDRGRLEEQYF
TRBV30	.	.	15	TRBJ1-2	TGTGCCTGGAGTGTACCCCACAGACCGTCGAATGGCTACACCTTC	CAWSVPHRPSNGYTF
TRBV7-8	.	.	17	TRBJ2-3	TGTGCCAGCAGCCTCCCCGGGGAAGGAGGGGGCACAGATACGCAGTATTTT	CASSLPGEGGGTDTQYF
TRBV4-2	.	.	16	TRBJ1-2	TGTGCCAGCAGCCAAGGGTCTGGGGCAGGGCGATATGGCTACACCTTC	CASSQGSGAGRYGYTF
TRBV24-1	.	.	14	TRBJ1-5	TGTGCCACCAGTGGAGGGCAGAGCAATCAGCCCCAGCATTTT	CATSGGQSNQPQHF
TRBV4-1	.	.	15	TRBJ1-1	TGCGCCAGCAGCCAAGTCCGCGGGGGGGACACTGAAGCTTTCTTT	CASSQVRGGDTEAFF